This T cell receptor (beta chain) was recovered during a study of blood T cell repertoires in COVID-19 (dated by TCRdb to between 2020 and 2021). Study-wide context: Collaborator samples came from the United States, Italy and Spain and covered acute and convalescent phases of COVID-19. Samples were obtained from the ongoing ImmuneRACE study (first 160 participants) and from about 1,300 subjects provided by 6 global collaborators. The material from the prospective study consisted of cDNA or gDNA derived from T cells, B-cell-depleted T cells, or PBMCs. Deeply sampled blood TCRbeta repertoires from subjects exposed to, actively infected with, or recovered from COVID-19 were included in the dataset. HLA class I and class II types, where available, came from metadata supplied by the sample provider rather than from assay-based typing. Nearly every sample came with metadata listing a de-identified subject ID, COVID-19 status, age in years and sex. The repertoires were released in a freely available public database meant as a resource for research on the immune response to SARS-CoV-2.

Paper-wide results and their limitations: The quantity of clinical and demographic metadata differed by source and by participant and was supplied without curation.

TCRbeta CDR3 regions were amplified from genomic DNA by means of the immunoSEQ Assay, a bias-controlled multiplex PCR. For the original study's pipeline: The number of nucleated cells in each sample was estimated by amplification of reference gene primers within the assay. Sequence reads were collapsed and filtered to measure the absolute abundance of every unique TCRbeta CDR3 rearrangement. For each sample, productive Simpson clonality was calculated as the square root of Simpson's diversity index across productive rearrangements. Imported from immuneACCESS, the table was reduced by TCRdb to in-frame sequences with V and J called. These copies leave out some clones; in studies compared against another copy, an unresolved V gene accounts for under half, and the cause of the remainder is not known. From that table come the V and J calls and clone size; the DNA was used to work out D and trimming. The sample yields over 70,000 clones; about 91% were counted once. The leading ten clones occupy 6% to 7.5% of the sample.

Whole blood was collected in K2EDTA tubes by collaborating institutions according to the institutions' own protocols. For TCRbeta analysis, collaborators shipped samples as frozen whole blood, isolated PBMCs, or DNA extracted from either of those sample types. In this sample, this clone turned up once. There is no known antigen for this receptor. Base quality data are lacking; no much larger clone is found one base away. From a lookup of the germline V gene, CDR1 and CDR2 are SQVTM and ANQGSEA. Reading from cysteine to phenylalanine, the CDR3 counts 12 amino acids. Only the CDR3 DNA is retained, 36 bases long and in frame from the first base. V loses 7 bases at its end and J loses 1 base; junction bases beyond the gene matches: 2.

The receptor was isolated from a woman aged 80 or over with acute or convalescent COVID-19. The sample taken for sequencing was peripheral blood. The chain uses TRBV29-1 and TRBJ1-1; TRBD1 fits 8 bases in the junction. The DNA reads as follows: TGCAGCGGACAGGGGAGGAACACTGAAGCTTTCTTT. It encodes CSGQGRNTEAFF.